This is a list of T cell receptor beta chains from one sample in a study of cytomegalovirus exposure and HLA in healthy donors. Profiled with immunoSEQ multiplex PCR; TCRdb holds only in-frame clones, not every one. This table holds about 200,000 clones, around three quarters found once. Sequenced: PBMCs. The receptors here all came from a man in his forties in good health and CMV-seronegative. Each CDR3 is given with its conserved first and last residue. A D gene is named only where the DNA matches it firmly. A row's size may be missing; if present it is once, few, many or a size class.

d_gene,j_gene,abundance,v_gene,CDR3aa,CDR3nt
TRBD2,TRBJ2-7,once,TRBV25-1,CASRLAGGSYEQYF,TGTGCCAGCAGACTAGCGGGAGGGTCCTACGAGCAGTACTTC
.,TRBJ1-5,.,TRBV10-3,CAISDQGGDQPQHF,TGTGCCATCAGTGATCAGGGCGGCGATCAGCCCCAGCATTTT
TRBD1,TRBJ2-1,.,TRBV7-9,CASSLAPYRGSNEQFF,TGTGCCAGCAGCTTAGCCCCGTACAGGGGCAGCAATGAGCAGTTCTTC
.,TRBJ1-2,.,TRBV7-8,CASSLAGTRSDYGYTF,TGTGCCAGCAGCCTCGCGGGGACGCGATCGGACTATGGCTACACCTTC
.,TRBJ1-2,few,TRBV7-9,CASSLQVDYGYTF,TGTGCCAGCAGCTTACAGGTTGACTATGGCTACACCTTC
.,TRBJ1-2,.,TRBV19,CASSVKNFYGYTF,TGTGCCAGTAGTGTAAAAAACTTCTACGGCTACACCTTC
.,TRBJ2-1,.,TRBV7-9,CASSSFQGSEQFF,TGTGCCAGCAGCTCTTTCCAGGGGAGTGAGCAGTTCTTC
.,TRBJ2-7,.,TRBV20-1,CSARAIYEQYF,TGCAGTGCTAGAGCCATCTACGAGCAGTACTTC
.,TRBJ1-4,once,TRBV20-1,CSTDSNEKLFF,TGCAGTACGGACAGCAATGAAAAACTGTTTTTT
TRBD2,TRBJ2-7,once,TRBV6-6,CASRPAGDEQYF,TGTGCCAGCAGACCTGCGGGAGACGAGCAGTACTTC
.,TRBJ2-5,.,TRBV5-1,CASSLAGEQETQYF,TGCGCCAGCAGCTTGGCCGGGGAGCAAGAGACCCAGTACTTC
TRBD1,TRBJ1-3,.,TRBV6-5,CASSRGQEGNTIYF,TGTGCCAGCAGTCGCGGACAGGAGGGTAACACCATATATTTT
TRBD1,TRBJ1-3,.,TRBV7-2,CASAGGSGNTIYF,TGTGCCAGCGCAGGGGGCTCTGGAAACACCATATATTTT